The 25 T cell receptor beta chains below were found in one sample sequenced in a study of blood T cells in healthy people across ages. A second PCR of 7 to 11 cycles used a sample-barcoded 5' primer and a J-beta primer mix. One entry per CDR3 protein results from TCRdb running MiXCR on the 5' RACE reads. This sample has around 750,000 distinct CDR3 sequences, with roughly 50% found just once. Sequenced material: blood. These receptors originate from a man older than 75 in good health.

CDR3 sequence reads: CASSFLGVDEKLFF. Written as DNA, the CDR3 is TGTGCCAGCAGCTTTTTAGGAGTAGATGAAAAACTGTTTTTT. The V call is TRBV7-3, the J call TRBJ1-4; D gene ambiguous. V lost 3 bases and J 6 bases, leaving 11 bases between the germline ends. This CDR3 region has 14 residues. Germline V lookup: CDR1 SGHTA, CDR2 FQGTGA.

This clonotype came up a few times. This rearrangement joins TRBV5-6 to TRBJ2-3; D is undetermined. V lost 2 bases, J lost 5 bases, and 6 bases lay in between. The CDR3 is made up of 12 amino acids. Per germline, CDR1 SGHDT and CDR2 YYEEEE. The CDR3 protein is CASSFDGDTQYF. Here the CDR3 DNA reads TGTGCCAGCAGCTTCGACGGAGATACGCAGTATTTT. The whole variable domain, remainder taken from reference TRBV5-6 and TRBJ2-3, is DAGVTQSPTHLIKTRGQQVTLRCSPKSGHDTVSWYQQALGQGPQFIFQYYEEEERQRGNFPDRFSGHQFPNYSSELNVNALLLGDSALYLCASSFDGDTQYFGPGTRLTVL.

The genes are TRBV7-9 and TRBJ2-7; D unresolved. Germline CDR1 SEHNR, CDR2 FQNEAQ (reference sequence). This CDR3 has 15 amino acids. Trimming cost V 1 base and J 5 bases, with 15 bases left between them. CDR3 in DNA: TGTGCCAGCAGCTTAGTACCGGCTGAGAAGGACGAGCAGTACTTC. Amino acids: CASSLVPAEKDEQYF. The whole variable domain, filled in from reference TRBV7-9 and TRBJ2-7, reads DTGVSQNPRHKITKRGQNVTFRCDPISEHNRLYWYRQTLGQGPEFLTYFQNEAQLEKSRLLSDRFSAERPKGSFSTLEIQRTEQGDSAMYLCASSLVPAEKDEQYFGPGTRLTVT.

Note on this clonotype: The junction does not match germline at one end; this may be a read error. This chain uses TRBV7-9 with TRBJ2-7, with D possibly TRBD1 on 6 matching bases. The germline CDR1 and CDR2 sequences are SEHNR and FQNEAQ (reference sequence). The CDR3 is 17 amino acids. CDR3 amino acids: CAGSPQPGTPGSYEQYF. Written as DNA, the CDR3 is TGTGCCGGCAGCCCCCAGCCCGGGACACCTGGCTCCTACGAGCAGTACTTC.

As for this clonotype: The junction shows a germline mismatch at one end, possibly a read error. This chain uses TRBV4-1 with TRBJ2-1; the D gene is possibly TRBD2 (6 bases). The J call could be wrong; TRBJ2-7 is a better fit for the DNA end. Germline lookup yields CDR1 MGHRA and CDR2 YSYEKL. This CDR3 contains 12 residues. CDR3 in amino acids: CASGGNSDEQYF. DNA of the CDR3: TGCGCCAGCGGGGGGAACTCCGACGAGCAGTACTTC.

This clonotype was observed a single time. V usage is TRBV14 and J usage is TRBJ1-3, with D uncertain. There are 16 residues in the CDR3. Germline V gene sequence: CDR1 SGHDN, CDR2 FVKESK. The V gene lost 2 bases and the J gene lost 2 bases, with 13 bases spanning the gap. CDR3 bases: TGTGCCAGCAGCCAACACATCGCCGGTACTGGAAACACCATATATTTT. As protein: CASSQHIAGTGNTIYF.

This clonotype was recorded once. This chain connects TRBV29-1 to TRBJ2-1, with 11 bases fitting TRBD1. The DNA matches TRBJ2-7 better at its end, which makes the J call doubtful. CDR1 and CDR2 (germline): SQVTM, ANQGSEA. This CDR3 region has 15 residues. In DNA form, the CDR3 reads TGCAGCGTTGAAGCCCGGGACAGGGGGTACAATGAGCAGTACTTC. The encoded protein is CSVEARDRGYNEQYF.

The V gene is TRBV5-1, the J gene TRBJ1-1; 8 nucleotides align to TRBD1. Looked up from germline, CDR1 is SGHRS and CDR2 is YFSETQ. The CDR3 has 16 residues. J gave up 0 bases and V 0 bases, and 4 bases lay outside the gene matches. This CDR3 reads CASSLAQGAMNTEAFF. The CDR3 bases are TGCGCCAGCAGCTTGGCCCAGGGGGCTATGAACACTGAAGCTTTCTTT.

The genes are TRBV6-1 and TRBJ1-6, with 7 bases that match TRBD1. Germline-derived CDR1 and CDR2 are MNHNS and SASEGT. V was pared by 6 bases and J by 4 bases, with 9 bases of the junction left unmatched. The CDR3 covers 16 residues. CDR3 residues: CASRAGTAVYNSPLHF. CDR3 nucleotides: TGTGCCAGCAGAGCCGGGACAGCAGTTTATAATTCACCCCTCCACTTT.

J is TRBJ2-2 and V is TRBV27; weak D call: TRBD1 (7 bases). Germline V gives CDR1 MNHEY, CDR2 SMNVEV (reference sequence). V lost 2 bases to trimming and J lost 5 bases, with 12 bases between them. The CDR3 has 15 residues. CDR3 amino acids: CASSLNRGGTGELFF. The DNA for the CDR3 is TGTGCCAGCAGTTTAAACAGGGGAGGAACCGGGGAGCTGTTTTTT.

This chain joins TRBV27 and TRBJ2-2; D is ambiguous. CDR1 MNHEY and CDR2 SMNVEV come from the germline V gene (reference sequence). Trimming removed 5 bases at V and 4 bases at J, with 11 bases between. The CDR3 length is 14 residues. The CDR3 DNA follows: TGTGCCAGCAGTCAAAACCCGAGCACCGGGGAGCTGTTTTTT. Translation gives CASSQNPSTGELFF.

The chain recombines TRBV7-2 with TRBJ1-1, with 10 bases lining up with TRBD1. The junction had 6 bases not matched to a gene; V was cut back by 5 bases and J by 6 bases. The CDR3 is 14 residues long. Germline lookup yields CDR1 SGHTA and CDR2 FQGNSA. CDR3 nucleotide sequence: TGTGCCAGCAGCCAGGACAGGGGGGTCGCTGAAGCTTTCTTT. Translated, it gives CASSQDRGVAEAFF.

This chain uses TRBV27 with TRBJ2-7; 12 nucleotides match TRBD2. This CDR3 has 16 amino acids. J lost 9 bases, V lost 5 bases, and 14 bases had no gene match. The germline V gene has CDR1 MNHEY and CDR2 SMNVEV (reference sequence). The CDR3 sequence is CASSPGTSGYGDGQYF. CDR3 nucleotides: TGTGCCAGCAGTCCGGGGACTAGCGGGTATGGGGACGGGCAGTACTTC.

CDR3 protein: CASSSGLGSYEQYF. CDR3 coding DNA: TGTGCCAGCAGCTCAGGACTAGGATCCTACGAGCAGTACTTC. V usage is TRBV7-8 and J usage is TRBJ2-7, with 7 positions matching TRBD2. Trimming at V came to 4 bases and at J to 1 base, leaving 4 bases not matched to a gene. CDR1 SGHVS and CDR2 FQNEAQ come from the germline V gene. The CDR3 is 14 amino acids.

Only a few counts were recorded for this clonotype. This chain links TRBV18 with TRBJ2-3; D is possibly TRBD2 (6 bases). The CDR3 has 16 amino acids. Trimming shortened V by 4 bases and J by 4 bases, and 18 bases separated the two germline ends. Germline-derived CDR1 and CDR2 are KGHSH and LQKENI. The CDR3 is CASSLRLGAVSDTQYF. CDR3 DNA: TGTGCCAGCTCACTCCGACTAGGCGCTGTTTCAGATACGCAGTATTTT.

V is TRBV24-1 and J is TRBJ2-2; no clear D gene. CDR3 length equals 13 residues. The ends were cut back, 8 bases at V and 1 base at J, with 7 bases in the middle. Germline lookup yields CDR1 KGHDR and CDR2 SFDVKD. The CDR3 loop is CATNYENTGELFF. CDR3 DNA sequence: TGTGCCACCAACTACGAGAACACCGGGGAGCTGTTTTTT.

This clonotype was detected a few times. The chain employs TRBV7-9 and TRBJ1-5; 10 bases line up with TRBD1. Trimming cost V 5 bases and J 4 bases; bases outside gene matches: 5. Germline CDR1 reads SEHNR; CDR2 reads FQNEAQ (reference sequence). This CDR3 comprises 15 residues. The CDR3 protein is CASSRQGAGNQPQHF. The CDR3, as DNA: TGTGCCAGCAGCCGACAGGGGGCCGGTAATCAGCCCCAGCATTTT.

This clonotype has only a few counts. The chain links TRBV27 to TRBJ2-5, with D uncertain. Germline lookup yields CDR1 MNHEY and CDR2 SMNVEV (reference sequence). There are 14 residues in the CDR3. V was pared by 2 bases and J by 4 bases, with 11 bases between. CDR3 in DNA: TGTGCCAGCAGTTTAGTAGGGCTCGGAGAGACCCAGTACTTC. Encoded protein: CASSLVGLGETQYF.

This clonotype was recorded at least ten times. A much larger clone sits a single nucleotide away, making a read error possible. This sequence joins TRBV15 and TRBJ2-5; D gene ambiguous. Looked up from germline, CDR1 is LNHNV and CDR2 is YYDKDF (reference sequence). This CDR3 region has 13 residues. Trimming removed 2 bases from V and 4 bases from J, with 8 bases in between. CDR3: CATSRHGGETQYF. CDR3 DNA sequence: TGTGCCACCAGCAGACACGGCGGAGAGACCCAGTACTTC.

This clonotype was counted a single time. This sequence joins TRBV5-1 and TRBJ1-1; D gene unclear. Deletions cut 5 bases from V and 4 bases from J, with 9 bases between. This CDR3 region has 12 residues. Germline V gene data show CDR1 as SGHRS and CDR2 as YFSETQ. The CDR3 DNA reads TGCGCCAGCAGTGGCGGGGTCACTGAAGCTTTCTTT. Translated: CASSGGVTEAFF.

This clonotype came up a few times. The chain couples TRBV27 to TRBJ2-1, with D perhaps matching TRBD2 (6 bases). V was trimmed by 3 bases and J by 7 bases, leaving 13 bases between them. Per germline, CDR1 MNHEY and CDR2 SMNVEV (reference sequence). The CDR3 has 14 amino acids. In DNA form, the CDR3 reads TGTGCCAGCAGTTTCCCGGGACTGGCAAATGAGCAGTTCTTC. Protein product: CASSFPGLANEQFF.

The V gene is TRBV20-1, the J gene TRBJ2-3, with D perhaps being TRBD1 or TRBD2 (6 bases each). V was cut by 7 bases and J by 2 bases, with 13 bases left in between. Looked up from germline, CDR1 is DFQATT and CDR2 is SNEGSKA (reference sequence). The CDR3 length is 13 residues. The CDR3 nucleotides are TGCAGTGTCCAGAGGGGGGTCACAGATACGCAGTATTTT. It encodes CSVQRGVTDTQYF.

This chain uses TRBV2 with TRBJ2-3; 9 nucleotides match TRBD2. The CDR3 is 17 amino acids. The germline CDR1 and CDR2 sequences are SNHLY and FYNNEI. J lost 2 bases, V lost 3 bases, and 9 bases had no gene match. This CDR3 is CASSDLTLAGVTDTQYF. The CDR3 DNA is TGTGCCAGCAGTGACTTAACCTTAGCGGGGGTCACAGATACGCAGTATTTT.

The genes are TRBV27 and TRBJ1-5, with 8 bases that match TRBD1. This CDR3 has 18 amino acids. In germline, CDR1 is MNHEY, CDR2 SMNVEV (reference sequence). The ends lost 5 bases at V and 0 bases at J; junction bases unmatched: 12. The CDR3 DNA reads TGTGCCAGCAGTCCGGGGACAGGCGCCGCAAATAGCAATCAGCCCCAGCATTTT. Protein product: CASSPGTGAANSNQPQHF.

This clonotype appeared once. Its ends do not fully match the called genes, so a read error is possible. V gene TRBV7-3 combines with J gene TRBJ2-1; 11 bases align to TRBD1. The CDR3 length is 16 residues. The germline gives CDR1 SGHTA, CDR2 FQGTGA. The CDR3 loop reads CASSLTRDRGDNEQFF. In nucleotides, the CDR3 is TGTGCCAGCAGCCTAACCCGGGACAGGGGGGACAATGAGCAGTTCTTC.